Presented here are 17 T cell receptor beta chains from one specimen sequenced in a study of blood T cell repertoires in COVID-19. Profiled with immunoSEQ multiplex PCR; TCRdb holds only in-frame clones, not every one. The table has around 160,000 clones, 80% to 90% seen once; the top ten hold approximately 8%. The sequenced material came from peripheral blood. All receptors derive from a woman aged 60 to 75 with COVID-19, enrolled during active disease.

This clone showed up just a few times. The V gene is TRBV10-1, the J gene TRBJ1-1, with D possibly TRBD1 on 6 matching bases. CDR3 size: 13 residues. Trimming removed 7 bases from V and 1 base from J, with 10 bases in between. CDR1 is WNHNN and CDR2 is SYGVQD in the germline V gene (reference sequence). The CDR3 DNA is TGCGCCAGCACCATGGACAGGAACACTGAAGCTTTCTTT. It specifies CASTMDRNTEAFF.

The chain links TRBV27 to TRBJ1-6; TRBD1 matches at 8 bases. V shed 2 bases and J 6 bases; nucleotides not matched to a gene: 6. CDR3 length: 16 amino acids. Germline loops: CDR1 MNHEY, CDR2 SMNVEV (reference sequence). In DNA, the CDR3 is TGTGCCAGCAGTTTACTTTCCGACAGGGGTAATTCACCCCTCCACTTT. Protein sequence: CASSLLSDRGNSPLHF.

This chain joins TRBV5-8 and TRBJ1-6, with 7 bases aligning to TRBD1. J gave up 6 bases and V 3 bases, and 9 bases lay outside the gene matches. Germline V lookup: CDR1 SGHTS, CDR2 YDEGEE. The CDR3 extends over 16 amino acids. The CDR3 DNA reads TGTGCCAGCAGCTACAGGGGTTGGATGGCTAATTCACCCCTCCACTTT. Translation gives CASSYRGWMANSPLHF.

This clone was found once. The chain employs TRBV15 and TRBJ1-5; D is unresolved. The CDR3 spans 14 residues. The germline CDR1 and CDR2 sequences are LNHNV and YYDKDF (reference sequence). Trimming pared 3 bases from V and 13 bases from J, leaving 19 bases between. The CDR3 DNA is TGTGCCACCAGCAGCTCTGGACTGAATGTAGATCAGCATTTT. This sequence encodes CATSSSGLNVDQHF.

The chain uses TRBV30 and TRBJ1-1, with 8 bases that match TRBD1. CDR1 and CDR2 from the germline V gene are GTSNPN and SVGIG (reference sequence). V gave up 0 bases and J gave up 4 bases; unmatched junction bases: 7. The CDR3 is 15 amino acids. Here the CDR3 reads CAWSVPGQGATEAFF. CDR3 bases: TGTGCCTGGAGTGTACCCGGGCAGGGGGCCACTGAAGCTTTCTTT.

The J gene is TRBJ2-3, the V gene TRBV5-1, with D possibly TRBD2 on 6 matching bases. Per germline, CDR1 SGHRS and CDR2 YFSETQ. Trimming removed 5 bases at V and 0 bases at J, with 7 bases between. The CDR3 consists of 13 residues. This chain's CDR3 is CASRGGSTDTQYF. The DNA for the CDR3 is TGCGCCAGCAGGGGGGGAAGCACAGATACGCAGTATTTT.

The chain combines TRBV19 with TRBJ2-3; 9 bases line up with TRBD2. The CDR3 runs to 17 residues. Germline V gene data show CDR1 as LNHDA and CDR2 as SQIVND (reference sequence). The J segment lost 0 bases and the V segment lost 9 bases, leaving 13 bases of the junction unmatched. CDR3 DNA: TGTGCCAGCGCCATTCCTGGAGCGGGGGGCAGCACAGATACGCAGTATTTT. This translates into CASAIPGAGGSTDTQYF.

V gene TRBV27 combines with J gene TRBJ2-1, with 8 bases fitting TRBD1. CDR3 size: 16 residues. Per the germline V gene, CDR1 is MNHEY and CDR2 is SMNVEV (reference sequence). Losses at the gene ends were 5 bases for V and 0 bases for J; bases not matched to a gene: 6. The CDR3 DNA is TGTGCCAGCAGTCCCTGGGACAGGTCCTCCTACAATGAGCAGTTCTTC. This codes for CASSPWDRSSYNEQFF.

The rearrangement uses TRBV18 and TRBJ2-2; tentatively, D is TRBD2 (6 bases). The germline gives CDR1 KGHSH, CDR2 LQKENI. The CDR3 runs to 17 residues. V was trimmed by 3 bases and J by 2 bases, leaving 16 bases between them. CDR3 sequence reads: CASSPGQTGLNTGELFF. The CDR3 bases are TGTGCCAGCTCACCGGGCCAGACGGGACTTAACACCGGGGAGCTGTTTTTT.

This chain connects TRBV5-6 to TRBJ2-2; D remains unclear. The V gene's germline CDR1 is SGHDT and CDR2 YYEEEE. The CDR3 consists of 12 residues. V was cut by 4 bases and J by 4 bases, with 5 bases left in between. The CDR3 DNA follows: TGTGCCAGCAGCCCCGGCACCGGGGAGCTGTTTTTT. Its protein product is CASSPGTGELFF.

This chain joins TRBV6-6 and TRBJ1-1; TRBD1 matches at 8 bases. This CDR3 has 12 amino acids. The germline V gene encodes CDR1 MNHNY and CDR2 SVGAGI (reference sequence). V lost 7 bases and J lost 7; bases outside the gene matches: 5. The CDR3 loop is CASNHRGSEAFF. DNA of the CDR3: TGTGCCAGCAACCACAGGGGGAGTGAAGCTTTCTTT.

This chain joins TRBV4-2 and TRBJ1-1; D gene uncertain. In germline, CDR1 is LGHNA, CDR2 YNFKEQ. The CDR3 extends over 18 amino acids. V gave up 0 bases and J gave up 1 base, with 18 bases separating them. The CDR3 DNA reads TGTGCCAGCAGCCAAGAATTCAGGACTCCCTTACCGAACACTGAAGCTTTCTTT. It yields the protein CASSQEFRTPLPNTEAFF.

V usage is TRBV29-1 and J usage is TRBJ1-1, with D perhaps matching TRBD1 (6 bases). The CDR3 sequence is 12 residues long. Germline CDR1 and CDR2: SQVTM and ANQGSEA. V shed 6 bases and J shed 4 bases, with 12 bases lying between them. The CDR3, as DNA: TGCAGCGTAGTCAGGGGAATCACTGAAGCTTTCTTT. Its protein product is CSVVRGITEAFF.

This chain joins TRBV6-5 and TRBJ1-1; the D is unclear. Deletions cut 6 bases from V and 4 bases from J, with 15 bases between. This CDR3 has 14 amino acids. Germline CDR1 is MNHEY and CDR2 is SVGAGI. CDR3 coding DNA: TGTGCCAGCAGCCCCTACGGCACGGGCACTGAAGCTTTCTTT. Its translation is CASSPYGTGTEAFF.

The chain uses TRBV3-1 (or the pseudogene TRBV3-2) and TRBJ2-1; TRBD1 matches at 9 bases. This CDR3 has 16 amino acids. Trimming took 2 bases from V and 6 from J; bases not matched to a gene: 8. Germline V CDR1 and CDR2: LGHDT, YNNKEL (reference sequence). The CDR3 region is CASSQNPGQGGNEQFF. The CDR3 region has the DNA TGTGCCAGCAGCCAAAACCCGGGACAGGGTGGCAATGAGCAGTTCTTC.

The V and J genes are TRBV19 and TRBJ2-5, with a possible D match to TRBD1 (5 bases). The germline V and J ends were trimmed by 3 bases and 7 bases, with 6 bases remaining between them. This CDR3 has 11 amino acids. Germline CDR1 and CDR2: LNHDA and SQIVND (reference sequence). This CDR3 reads CASSIGATQYF. As DNA, the CDR3 is TGTGCCAGTAGTATTGGGGCGACCCAGTACTTC.

This chain connects TRBV4-3 to TRBJ1-5; D is unresolved. The CDR3 spans 15 residues. CDR1 LGHNA and CDR2 YSLEER come from the germline V gene. Trimming left V 0 bases short and J 6 bases short, with 12 bases between. In nucleotides, the CDR3 is TGCGCCAGCAGCCAAGAGGCCGGGGAGGCTCAGCCCCAGCATTTT. Its protein is CASSQEAGEAQPQHF.